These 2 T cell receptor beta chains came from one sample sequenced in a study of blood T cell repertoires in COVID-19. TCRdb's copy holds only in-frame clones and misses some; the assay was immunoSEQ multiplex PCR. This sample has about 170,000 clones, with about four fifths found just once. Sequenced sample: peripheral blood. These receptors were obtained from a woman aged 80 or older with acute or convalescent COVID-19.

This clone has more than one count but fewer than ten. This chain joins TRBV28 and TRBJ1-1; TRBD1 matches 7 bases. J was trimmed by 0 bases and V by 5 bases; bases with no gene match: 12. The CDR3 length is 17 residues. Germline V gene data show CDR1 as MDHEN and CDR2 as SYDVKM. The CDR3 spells CASSLNPQGGLNTEAFF. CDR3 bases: TGTGCCAGCAGTCTTAACCCTCAGGGGGGTTTGAACACTGAAGCTTTCTTT.

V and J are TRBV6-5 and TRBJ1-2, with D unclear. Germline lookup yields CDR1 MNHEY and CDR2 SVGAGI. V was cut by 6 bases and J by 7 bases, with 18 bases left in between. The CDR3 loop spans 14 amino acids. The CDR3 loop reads CASRGGRSGGGYTF. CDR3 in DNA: TGTGCCAGCAGAGGAGGACGTTCGGGCGGTGGCTACACCTTC.